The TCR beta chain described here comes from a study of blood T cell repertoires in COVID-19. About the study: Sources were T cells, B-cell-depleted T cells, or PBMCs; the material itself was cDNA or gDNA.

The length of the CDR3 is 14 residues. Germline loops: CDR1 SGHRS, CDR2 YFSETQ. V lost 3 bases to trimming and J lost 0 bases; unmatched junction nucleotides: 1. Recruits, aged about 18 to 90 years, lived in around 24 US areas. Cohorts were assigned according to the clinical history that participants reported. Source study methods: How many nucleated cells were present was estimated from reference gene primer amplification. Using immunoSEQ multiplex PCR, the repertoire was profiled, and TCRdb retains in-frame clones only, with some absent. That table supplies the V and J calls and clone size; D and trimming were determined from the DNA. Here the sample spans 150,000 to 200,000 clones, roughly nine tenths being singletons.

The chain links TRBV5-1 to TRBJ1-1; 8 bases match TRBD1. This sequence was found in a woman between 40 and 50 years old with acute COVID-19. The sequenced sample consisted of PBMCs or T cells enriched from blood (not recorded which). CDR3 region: CASSSGQVNTEAFF. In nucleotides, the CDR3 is TGCGCCAGCAGCTCGGGACAGGTGAACACTGAAGCTTTCTTT.